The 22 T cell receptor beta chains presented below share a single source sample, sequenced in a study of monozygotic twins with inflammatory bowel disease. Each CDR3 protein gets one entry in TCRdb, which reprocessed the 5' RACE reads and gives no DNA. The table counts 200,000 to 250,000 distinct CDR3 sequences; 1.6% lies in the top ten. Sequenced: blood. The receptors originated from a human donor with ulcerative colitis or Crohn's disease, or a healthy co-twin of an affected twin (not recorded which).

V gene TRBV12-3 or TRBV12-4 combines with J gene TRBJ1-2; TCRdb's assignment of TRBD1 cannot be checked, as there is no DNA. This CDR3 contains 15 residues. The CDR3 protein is CASSFLGQGFHGYTF.

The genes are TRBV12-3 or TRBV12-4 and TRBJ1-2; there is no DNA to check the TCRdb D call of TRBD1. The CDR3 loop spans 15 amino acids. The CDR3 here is CASTGRWGQGYGYTF.

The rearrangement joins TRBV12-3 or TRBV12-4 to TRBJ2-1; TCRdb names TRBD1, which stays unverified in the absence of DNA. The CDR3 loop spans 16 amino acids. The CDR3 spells CASSLFGQVGYNEQFF.

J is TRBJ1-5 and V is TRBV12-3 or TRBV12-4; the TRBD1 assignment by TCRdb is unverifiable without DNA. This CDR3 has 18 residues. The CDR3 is CASSRSNRGEMGNQPQHF.

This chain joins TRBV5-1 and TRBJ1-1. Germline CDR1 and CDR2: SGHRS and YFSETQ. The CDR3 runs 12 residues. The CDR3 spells CASSLDLSRAFF. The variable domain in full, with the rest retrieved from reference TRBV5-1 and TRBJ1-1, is KAGVTQTPRYLIKTRGQQVTLSCSPISGHRSVSWYQQTPGQGLQFLFEYFSETQRNKGNFPGRFSGRQFSNSRSEMNVSTLELGDSALYLCASSLDLSRAFFGQGTRLTVV.

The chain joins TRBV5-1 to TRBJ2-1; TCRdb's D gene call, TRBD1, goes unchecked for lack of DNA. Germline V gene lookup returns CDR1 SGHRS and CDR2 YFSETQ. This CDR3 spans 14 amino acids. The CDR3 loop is CASSIWAGVDEQFF.

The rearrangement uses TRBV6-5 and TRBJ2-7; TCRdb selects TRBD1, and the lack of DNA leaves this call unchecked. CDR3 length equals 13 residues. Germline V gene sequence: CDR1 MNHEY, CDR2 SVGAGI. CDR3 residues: CATWDGTPLEQYF.

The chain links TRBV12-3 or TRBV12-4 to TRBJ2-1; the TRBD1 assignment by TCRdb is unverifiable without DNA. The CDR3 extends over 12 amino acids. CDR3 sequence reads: CASRLPGNEQFF.

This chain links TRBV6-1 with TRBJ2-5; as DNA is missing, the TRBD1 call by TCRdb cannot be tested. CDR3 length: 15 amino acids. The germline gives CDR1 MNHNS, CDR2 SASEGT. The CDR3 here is CASRTPGTGQETQYF.

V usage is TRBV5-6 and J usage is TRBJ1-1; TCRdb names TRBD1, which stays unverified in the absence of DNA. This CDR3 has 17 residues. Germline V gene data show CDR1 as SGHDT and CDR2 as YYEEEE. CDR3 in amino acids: CASSLAGATGRGTEAFF.

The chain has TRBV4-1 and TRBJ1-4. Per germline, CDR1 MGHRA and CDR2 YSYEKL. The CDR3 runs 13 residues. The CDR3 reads CASSQMDLNKLFF.

The CDR3 region is CASSLKGRSTDTQYF. The chain couples TRBV27 to TRBJ2-3; without DNA, the TCRdb call of TRBD1 cannot be checked. The CDR3 loop spans 15 amino acids. The germline V gene encodes CDR1 MNHEY and CDR2 SMNVEV (reference sequence).

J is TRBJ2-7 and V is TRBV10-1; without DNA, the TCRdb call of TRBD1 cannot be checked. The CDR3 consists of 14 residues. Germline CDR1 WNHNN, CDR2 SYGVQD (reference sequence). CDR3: CASPKGTHGHEQYF.

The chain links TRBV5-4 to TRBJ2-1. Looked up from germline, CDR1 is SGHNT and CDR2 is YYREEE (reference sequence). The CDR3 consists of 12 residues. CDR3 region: CASSWELDEQFF. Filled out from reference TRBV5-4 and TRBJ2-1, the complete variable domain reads ETGVTQSPTHLIKTRGQQVTLRCSSQSGHNTVSWYQQALGQGPQFIFQYYREEENGRGNFPPRFSGLQFPNYSSELNVNALELDDSALYLCASSWELDEQFFGPGTRLTVL.

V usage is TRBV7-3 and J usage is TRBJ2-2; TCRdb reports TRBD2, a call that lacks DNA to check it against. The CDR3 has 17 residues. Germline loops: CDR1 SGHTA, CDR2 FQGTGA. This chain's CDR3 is CASSPTSGGANTGELFF.

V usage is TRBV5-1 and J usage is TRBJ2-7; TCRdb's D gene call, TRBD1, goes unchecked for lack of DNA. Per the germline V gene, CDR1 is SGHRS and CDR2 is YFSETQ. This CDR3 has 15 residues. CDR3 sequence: CASSLWSGRGPEQYF.

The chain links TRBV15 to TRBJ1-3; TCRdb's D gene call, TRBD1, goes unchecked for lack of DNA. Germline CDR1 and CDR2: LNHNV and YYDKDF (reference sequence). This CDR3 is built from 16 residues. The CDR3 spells CATSRQDRVVRNTIYF.

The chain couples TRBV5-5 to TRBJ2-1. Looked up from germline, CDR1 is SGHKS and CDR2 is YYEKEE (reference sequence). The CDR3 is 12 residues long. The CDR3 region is CASSLFQDEQFF.

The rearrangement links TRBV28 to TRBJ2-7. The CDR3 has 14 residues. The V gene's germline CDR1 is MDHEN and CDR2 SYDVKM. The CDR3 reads CASSLFQGSYEQYF.

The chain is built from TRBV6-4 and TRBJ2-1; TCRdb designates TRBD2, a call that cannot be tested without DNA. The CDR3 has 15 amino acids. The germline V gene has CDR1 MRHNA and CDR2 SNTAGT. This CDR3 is CASSDSRGGYNEQFF.

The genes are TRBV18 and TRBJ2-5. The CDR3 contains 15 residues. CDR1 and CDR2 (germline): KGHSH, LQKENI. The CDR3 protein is CASSPYVASQETQYF.

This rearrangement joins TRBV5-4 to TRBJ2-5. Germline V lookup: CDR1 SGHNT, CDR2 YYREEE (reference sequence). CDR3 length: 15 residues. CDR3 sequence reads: CASSYLGRLQETQYF.